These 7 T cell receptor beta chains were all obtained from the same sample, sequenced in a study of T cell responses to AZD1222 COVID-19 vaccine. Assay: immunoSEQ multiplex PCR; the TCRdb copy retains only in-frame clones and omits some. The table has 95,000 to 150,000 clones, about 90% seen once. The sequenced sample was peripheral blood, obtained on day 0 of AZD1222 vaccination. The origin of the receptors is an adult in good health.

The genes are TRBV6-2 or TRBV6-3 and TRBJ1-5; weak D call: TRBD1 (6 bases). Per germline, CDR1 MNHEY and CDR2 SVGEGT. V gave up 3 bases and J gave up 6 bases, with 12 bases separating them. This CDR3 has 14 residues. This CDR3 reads CASSYRQVIQPQHF. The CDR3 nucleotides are TGTGCCAGCAGTTATAGACAGGTTATTCAGCCCCAGCATTTT.

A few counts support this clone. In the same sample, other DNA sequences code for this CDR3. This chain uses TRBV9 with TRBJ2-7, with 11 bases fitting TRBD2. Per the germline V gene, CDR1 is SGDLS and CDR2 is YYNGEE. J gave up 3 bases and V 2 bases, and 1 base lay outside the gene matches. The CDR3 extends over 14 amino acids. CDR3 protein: CASSVGLAGYEQYF. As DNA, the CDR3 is TGTGCCAGCAGCGTCGGACTAGCGGGCTACGAGCAGTACTTC. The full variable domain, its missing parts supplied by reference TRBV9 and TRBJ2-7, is DSGVTQTPKHLITATGQRVTLRCSPRSGDLSVYWYQQSLDQGLQFLIQYYNGEERAKGNILERFSAQQFPDLHSELNLSSLELGDSALYFCASSVGLAGYEQYFGPGTRLTVT.

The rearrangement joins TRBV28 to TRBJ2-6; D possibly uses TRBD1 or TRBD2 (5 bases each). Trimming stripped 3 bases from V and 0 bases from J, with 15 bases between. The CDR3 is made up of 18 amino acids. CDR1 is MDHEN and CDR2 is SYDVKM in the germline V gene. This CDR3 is CASSFYWDLRSGANVLTF. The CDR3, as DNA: TGTGCCAGCAGTTTTTACTGGGACCTTCGCTCTGGGGCCAACGTCCTGACTTTC.

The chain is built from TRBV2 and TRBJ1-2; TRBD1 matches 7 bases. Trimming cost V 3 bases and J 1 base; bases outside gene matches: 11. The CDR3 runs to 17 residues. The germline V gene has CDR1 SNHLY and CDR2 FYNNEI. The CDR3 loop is CASSEGPGTAFNYGYTF. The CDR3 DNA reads TGTGCCAGCAGTGAGGGACCCGGGACAGCCTTTAACTATGGCTACACCTTC.

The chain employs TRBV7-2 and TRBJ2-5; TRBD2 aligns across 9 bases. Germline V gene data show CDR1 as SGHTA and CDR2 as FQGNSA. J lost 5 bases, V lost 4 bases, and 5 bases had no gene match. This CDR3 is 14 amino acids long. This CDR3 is CASSYSGRMETQYF. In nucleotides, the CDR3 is TGTGCCAGCAGCTATAGCGGGAGAATGGAGACCCAGTACTTC.

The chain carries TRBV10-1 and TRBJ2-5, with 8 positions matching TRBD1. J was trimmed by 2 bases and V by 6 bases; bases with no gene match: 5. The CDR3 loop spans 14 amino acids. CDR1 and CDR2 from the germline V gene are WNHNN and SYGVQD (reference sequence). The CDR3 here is CASRGDRRQETQYF. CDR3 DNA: TGCGCCAGCAGAGGGGACAGGCGGCAAGAGACCCAGTACTTC.

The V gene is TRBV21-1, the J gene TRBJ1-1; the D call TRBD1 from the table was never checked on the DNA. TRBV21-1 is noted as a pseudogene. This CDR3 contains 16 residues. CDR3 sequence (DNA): TGTGCCAGCAGGGAATTTTATGGGGCCTCGGACACTGAAGCTTTCTTT. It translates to CASREFYGASDTEAFF.